This TCR beta chain was profiled in a study of CD8 T cells in ankylosing spondylitis. The study's findings and limits: What seemed typical of ankylosing spondylitis blood was a TCR beta motif built from several highly homologous variants. It was reported that disease-linked clones were significantly enriched in matched ankylosing spondylitis synovial fluid.

V lost 10 bases and J 2 bases, leaving 14 bases between the germline ends. The CDR3 has 13 residues. From germline, CDR1 is MDHEN and CDR2 SYDVKM. Concerning this clonotype: The target antigen is unknown.

TCRdb itself ran the 5' RACE reads through MiXCR, one entry per CDR3 protein. The sample consists of about 150,000 distinct CDR3 sequences, around two fifths of them appearing once. The chain uses TRBV28 and TRBJ1-2; TRBD1 might be the D (5 bases). The sample consisted of synovial fluid, either unsorted or a sorted T cell fraction (not recorded which). This clonotype was obtained from a male donor with ankylosing spondylitis. CDR3 in amino acids: CATWTPPNYGYTF. The CDR3 DNA is TGTGCCACCTGGACACCACCCAACTATGGCTACACCTTC.